One sample yielded the 19 T cell receptor beta chains listed below, sequenced in a study of cytomegalovirus exposure and HLA in healthy donors. PCR primers comprised 60 Vbeta and 13 Jbeta primers. Assay: immunoSEQ multiplex PCR; the TCRdb copy retains only in-frame clones and omits some. The sample contains 150,000 to 200,000 clones, around 80% of which appear only once. The sample taken for sequencing was PBMCs. These receptors originate from a woman in her 50s in good health and CMV-seropositive.

This chain uses TRBV6-5 with TRBJ2-1, with 7 bases fitting TRBD1. Losses at the gene ends were 4 bases for V and 4 bases for J; bases not matched to a gene: 10. CDR1 and CDR2 (germline): MNHEY, SVGAGI. This CDR3 contains 16 residues. Written as DNA, the CDR3 is TGTGCCAGCAGTTTCGATCGGACAGGTAGTTACAATGAGCAGTTCTTC. Translating it yields CASSFDRTGSYNEQFF.

This clone appeared once. V gene TRBV19 combines with J gene TRBJ1-5; no clear D gene. Per germline, CDR1 LNHDA and CDR2 SQIVND (reference sequence). V lost 8 bases, J lost 4 bases, and 15 bases lay in between. This CDR3 spans 14 amino acids. CDR3 nucleotides: TGTGCCAGTCGAACCGAAGCCTCAAATCAGCCCCAGCATTTT. This gives the protein CASRTEASNQPQHF.

This clone appeared once. This chain joins TRBV4-1 and TRBJ2-5, with D possibly matching TRBD2 (6 bases). The CDR3 totals 17 residues. CDR1 and CDR2 (germline): MGHRA, YSYEKL. V was clipped by 2 bases and J by 5 bases, with 21 bases between them. The CDR3 loop is CASSQRRAGQREETQYF. CDR3 DNA: TGCGCCAGCAGCCAACGGAGGGCCGGCCAAAGAGAGGAGACCCAGTACTTC.

The sample holds one count of this clone. J is TRBJ1-4 and V is TRBV7-2, with D possibly matching TRBD1 (6 bases). Germline V gene data show CDR1 as SGHTA and CDR2 as FQGNSA. Deletions cut 2 bases from V and 5 bases from J, with 12 bases between. The CDR3 is 15 residues long. The CDR3, as DNA: TGTGCCAGCAGCTTAATAGGGACAAAGAATGAAAAACTGTTTTTT. It is translated as CASSLIGTKNEKLFF.

This clone was recorded a few times. The chain employs TRBV5-1 and TRBJ1-2; possible D gene TRBD1, 5 bases. V lost 4 bases and J lost 1, with 11 bases in between. The length of the CDR3 is 14 residues. The germline CDR1 and CDR2 sequences are SGHRS and YFSETQ. The CDR3 DNA reads TGCGCCAGCAGCCCATCGACAGATAACTATGGCTACACCTTC. Translating gives CASSPSTDNYGYTF.

The CDR3 sequence: CASSLNRANTEAFF. The CDR3 bases are TGTGCCAGCAGCTTAAACAGGGCGAACACTGAAGCTTTCTTT. The J gene is TRBJ1-1, the V gene TRBV13, with a tentative D call TRBD1 (6 bases). Trimming left V 2 bases short and J 1 base short, with 8 bases between. The CDR3 runs to 14 residues. CDR1 and CDR2 (germline): PRHDT, FYEKMQ (reference sequence).

The gene calls are TRBV5-1 and TRBJ2-3; tentatively, D is TRBD2 (6 bases). Germline CDR1 SGHRS, CDR2 YFSETQ. The CDR3 consists of 13 residues. V was clipped by 6 bases and J by 5 bases, with 13 bases between them. In nucleotides, the CDR3 is TGCGCCAGCACTCTTGGGGGAGGAGATACGCAGTATTTT. Protein: CASTLGGGDTQYF.

J is TRBJ2-1 and V is TRBV19; D is uncertain. CDR1 is LNHDA and CDR2 is SQIVND in the germline V gene (reference sequence). Trimming removed 5 bases from V and 5 bases from J, with 7 bases in between. CDR3 length equals 12 residues. CDR3 nucleotides: TGTGCCAGTAGTTTGGGCGACAATGAGCAGTTCTTC. Amino acids: CASSLGDNEQFF.

The V and J genes are TRBV30 and TRBJ1-2; 8 bases map to TRBD1. The CDR3 extends over 13 amino acids. Germline V gives CDR1 GTSNPN, CDR2 SVGIG (reference sequence). V trimming: 3 bases; J trimming: 4 bases; junction bases outside the gene matches: 4. CDR3 loop: CAWRTGGAYGYTF. Here the CDR3 DNA reads TGTGCCTGGAGAACAGGGGGGGCCTATGGCTACACCTTC.

About this clone itself: Other DNA sequences in this specimen translate into the identical CDR3. The chain is built from TRBV5-1 and TRBJ2-2; D unclear. Germline values: CDR1 SGHRS, CDR2 YFSETQ. The length of the CDR3 is 14 residues. Trimming took 1 base from V and 2 from J, leaving 6 bases between them. The CDR3 nucleotides read TGCGCCAGCAGCTTGACGGTTAACACCGGGGAGCTGTTTTTT. Residues: CASSLTVNTGELFF.

This rearrangement joins TRBV7-3 to TRBJ2-2, with D possibly being TRBD2 (6 bases). Germline values: CDR1 SGHTA, CDR2 FQGTGA. This CDR3 is 15 amino acids long. V was clipped by 6 bases and J by 6 bases, with 17 bases between them. CDR3 DNA: TGTGCCAGCAGTCCGGGACTCCCCGGGGCCGGGGAGCTGTTTTTT. Protein product: CASSPGLPGAGELFF.

This clone was seen a few times. DNA for the CDR3: TGTGCCAGCAGCTCCCAGGGGGCGGGGGGGCCAGACACCGGGGAGCTGTTTTTT. Encoded protein: CASSSQGAGGPDTGELFF. The chain is built from TRBV4-2 and TRBJ2-2; D may be TRBD2 (9 bases). The germline V and J ends were trimmed by 5 bases and 3 bases, with 22 bases remaining between them. CDR1 LGHNA and CDR2 YNFKEQ come from the germline V gene. This CDR3 is built from 18 residues.

The rearrangement uses TRBV29-1 and TRBJ1-1, with 7 bases aligning to TRBD1. Trimming at V came to 6 bases and at J to 4 bases, leaving 14 bases not matched to a gene. The CDR3 is made up of 15 amino acids. CDR1 SQVTM and CDR2 ANQGSEA come from the germline V gene. This chain's CDR3 is CSVAGGAWGSTEAFF. DNA of the CDR3: TGCAGCGTCGCAGGGGGAGCCTGGGGCAGCACTGAAGCTTTCTTT.

Comments on this clone: Other DNA variants within this sample encode the same CDR3. V is TRBV6-1 and J is TRBJ2-2, with 7 bases identical to TRBD1. The CDR3 has 15 amino acids. Germline loops: CDR1 MNHNS, CDR2 SASEGT. Trimming took 6 bases from V and 0 from J; bases not matched to a gene: 4. In DNA form, the CDR3 reads TGTGCCAGCAGCTCCGGGACAGCGAACACCGGGGAGCTGTTTTTT. It translates to CASSSGTANTGELFF.

The V gene is TRBV9, the J gene TRBJ2-7; 10 positions match TRBD2. V shed 0 bases and J 9 bases; nucleotides not matched to a gene: 15. The germline V gene has CDR1 SGDLS and CDR2 YYNGEE. CDR3 size: 17 residues. Written as DNA, the CDR3 is TGTGCCAGCAGCGTAGGGGCTAGCGGGAGCCTCTACGACGGGCAGTACTTC. Residues: CASSVGASGSLYDGQYF.

With regard to this clone: Germline and junction disagree at one end, which may indicate a read error. The CDR3 protein is CASTESGFRSQHF. DNA of the CDR3: TGTGCCAGCACTGAATCGGGATTTCGATCCCAGCATTTT. This chain links TRBV6-1 with TRBJ1-5; D unresolved. This CDR3 has 13 residues. Germline V gene lookup returns CDR1 MNHNS and CDR2 SASEGT.

This chain connects TRBV6-6 to TRBJ2-7, with 9 bases aligning to TRBD1. Losses at the gene ends were 6 bases for V and 5 bases for J; bases not matched to a gene: 5. This CDR3 region has 13 residues. Germline V gene lookup returns CDR1 MNHNY and CDR2 SVGAGI (reference sequence). CDR3 in amino acids: CASSHRGHDEQYF. CDR3 DNA sequence: TGTGCCAGCAGCCACAGGGGGCACGACGAGCAGTACTTC.

This clone was seen ten or more times. V is TRBV19 and J is TRBJ1-2, with D tentatively TRBD1 (6 bases). V lost 7 bases, J lost 4 bases, and 13 bases lay in between. Germline CDR1 is LNHDA and CDR2 is SQIVND (reference sequence). CDR3 size: 13 residues. CDR3 in DNA: TGTGCCAGTATGCAACAGGGCACCTATGGCTACACCTTC. This encodes CASMQQGTYGYTF.

The sample holds a few counts of this clone. The chain recombines TRBV18 with TRBJ1-1; 7 positions agree with TRBD1. The length of the CDR3 is 11 residues. Germline CDR1 is KGHSH and CDR2 is LQKENI. The junction had 0 bases not matched to a gene; V was cut back by 5 bases and J by 6 bases. The CDR3: CASSGQAEAFF. CDR3 coding DNA: TGTGCCAGCTCAGGACAGGCTGAAGCTTTCTTT.